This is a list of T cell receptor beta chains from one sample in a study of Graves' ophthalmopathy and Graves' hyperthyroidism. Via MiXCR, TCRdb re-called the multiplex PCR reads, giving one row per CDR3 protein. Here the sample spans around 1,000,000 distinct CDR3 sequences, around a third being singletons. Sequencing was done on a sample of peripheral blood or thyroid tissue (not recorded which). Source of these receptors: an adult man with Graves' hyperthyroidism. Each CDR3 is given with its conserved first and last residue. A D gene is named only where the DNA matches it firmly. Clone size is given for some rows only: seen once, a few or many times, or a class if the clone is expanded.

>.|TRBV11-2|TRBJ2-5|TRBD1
TGTGCCAGCAGCCCGGGGACAGGGCAAGAGGCCCAGTACTTC
CASSPGTGQEAQYF
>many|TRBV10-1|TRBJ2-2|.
TGCGCCAGCAGTTACAGCCCCACCGGGGAGCTGTTTTTT
CASSYSPTGELFF
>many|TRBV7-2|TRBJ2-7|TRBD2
TGTGCCAGCAGCTTCGGGACTAGCGGGAGTTACGAGCAGTACTTC
CASSFGTSGSYEQYF
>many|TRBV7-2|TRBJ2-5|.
TGTGCCACCAGTCGGGACAACCAAGAGACCCAGTACTTC
CATSRDNQETQYF
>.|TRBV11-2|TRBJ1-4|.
TGTGCCAGCAGTGTGAACCATGACCCGTTCGGTAATGAAAAACTGTTTTTT
CASSVNHDPFGNEKLFF
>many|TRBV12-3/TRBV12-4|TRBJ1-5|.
TGTGCCAGCACCAAGGGGAATCAGCCCCAGCATTTT
CASTKGNQPQHF
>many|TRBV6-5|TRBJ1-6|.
TGTGCCAGCAGCCCTGGGCCGTATAATTCACCCCTCCACTTT
CASSPGPYNSPLHF
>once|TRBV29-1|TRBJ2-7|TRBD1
TGCAGTCCTCGGGACAGCGCCTACGAGCAGTACTTC
CSPRDSAYEQYF
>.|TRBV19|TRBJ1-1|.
TGTGTCAGTAGTATCCGGGGGCGAGGCTGGGAAGCTTTCTTT
CVSSIRGRGWEAFF
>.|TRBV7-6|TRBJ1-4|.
TGTGCCAGCAGCTTAGCCCTCGGTCAGAACCAACCAAAACTGTTTTTT
CASSLALGQNQPKLFF
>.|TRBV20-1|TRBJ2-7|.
TGCAGTGCTAGGGCCGGGATCCTCTACGAGCAGTACTTC
CSARAGILYEQYF
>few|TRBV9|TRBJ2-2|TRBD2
TGTGCCAGCAGCTCCGCCCAAGTAGCGTGGGAGGGTGAGAACACCGGGGAGCTGTTTTTT
CASSSAQVAWEGENTGELFF
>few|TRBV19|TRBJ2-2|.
TGTGCCAGTAGTCCTCAGGTTACTACCGGGGAGCTGTTTTTT
CASSPQVTTGELFF
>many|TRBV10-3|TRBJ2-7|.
TGTGCCATCAGTGATTACCAACAGGACGAGCAGTACTTC
CAISDYQQDEQYF
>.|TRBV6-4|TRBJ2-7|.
TGTGCCGGCAGTGACTCAGGGGAGCGCGAGCAGTACTTC
CAGSDSGEREQYF
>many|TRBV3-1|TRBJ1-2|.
TGTGCCAGCAGCCATCTCTCTGGGGGTGGCTACACCTTC
CASSHLSGGGYTF
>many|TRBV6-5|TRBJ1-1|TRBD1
TGTGCCAGCAGACGACAGGGCCCGAACACTGAAGCTTTCTTT
CASRRQGPNTEAFF
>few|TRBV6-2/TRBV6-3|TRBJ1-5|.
TGTGCCAGCAGTACCAGAAGGGGCAATCAGCCCCAGCATTTT
CASSTRRGNQPQHF
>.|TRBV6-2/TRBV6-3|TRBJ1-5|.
TGTGCCAGCGGTGGGTTGAGGGTCCTCAATCAGCCCCAGCATTTT
CASGGLRVLNQPQHF
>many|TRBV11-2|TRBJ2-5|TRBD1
TGTGCCAGCAGCCCAATAGGGACAGAAGAGACCCAGTACTTC
CASSPIGTEETQYF
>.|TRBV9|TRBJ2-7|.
TGTGCCAGCAGCGGGGGCGACTGGTACTCCTACGAGCAGTACTTC
CASSGGDWYSYEQYF